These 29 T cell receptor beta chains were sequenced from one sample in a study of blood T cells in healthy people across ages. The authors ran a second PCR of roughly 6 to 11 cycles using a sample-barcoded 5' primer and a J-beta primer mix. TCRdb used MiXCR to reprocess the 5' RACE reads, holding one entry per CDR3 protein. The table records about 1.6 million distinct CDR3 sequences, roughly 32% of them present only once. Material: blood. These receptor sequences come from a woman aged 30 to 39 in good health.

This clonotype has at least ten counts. The CDR3 spells CASRRGGAVHGYTF. CDR3 DNA: TGTGCCAGCAGAAGGGGGGGCGCGGTTCATGGCTACACCTTC. The rearrangement joins TRBV12-3 or TRBV12-4 to TRBJ1-2; TRBD1 is a possible D gene (6 bases). This CDR3 comprises 14 residues. The V end was cut by 6 bases, the J end by 6 bases, with 17 bases between.

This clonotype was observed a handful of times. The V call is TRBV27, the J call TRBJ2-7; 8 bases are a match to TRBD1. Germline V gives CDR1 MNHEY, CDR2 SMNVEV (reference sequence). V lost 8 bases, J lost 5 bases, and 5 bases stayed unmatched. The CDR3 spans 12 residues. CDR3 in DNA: TGTGCCAGCTCCGGGACAGGTAACGAGCAGTACTTC. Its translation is CASSGTGNEQYF.

CDR3 in DNA: TGTGCCAGCCGACCTGACGCGGGCGAGGGAACTGAAGCTTTCTTT. It is translated as CASRPDAGEGTEAFF. The chain links TRBV12-3 or TRBV12-4 to TRBJ1-1; D ambiguous. The CDR3 covers 15 residues. Trimming removed 8 bases at V and 5 bases at J, with 21 bases between.

The CDR3 loop reads CASSPPGTGGTQYF. CDR3 sequence (DNA): TGTGCCAGCAGCCCCCCCGGGACAGGGGGCACCCAGTACTTC. The V call is TRBV11-2, the J call TRBJ2-7, with 12 positions matching TRBD1. The CDR3 extends over 14 amino acids. The V and J ends lost 5 bases and 10 bases, in that order; junction bases with no gene match: 9. From germline, CDR1 is SGHAT and CDR2 FQNNGV.

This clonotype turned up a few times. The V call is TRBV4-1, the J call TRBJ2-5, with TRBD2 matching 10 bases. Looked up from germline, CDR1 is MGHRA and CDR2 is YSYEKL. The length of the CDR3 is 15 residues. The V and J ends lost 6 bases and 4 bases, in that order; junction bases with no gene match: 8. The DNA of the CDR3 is TGCGCCAGCAGAAGGACTAGCGGAGACTTAGAGACCCAGTACTTC. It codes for CASRRTSGDLETQYF.

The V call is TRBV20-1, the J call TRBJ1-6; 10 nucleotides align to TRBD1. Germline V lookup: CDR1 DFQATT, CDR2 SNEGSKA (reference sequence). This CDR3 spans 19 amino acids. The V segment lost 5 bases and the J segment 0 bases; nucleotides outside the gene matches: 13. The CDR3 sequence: CSASPDRGPLSSYNSPLHF. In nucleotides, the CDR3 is TGCAGTGCTTCCCCTGACAGGGGGCCTCTGAGCTCCTATAATTCACCCCTCCACTTT.

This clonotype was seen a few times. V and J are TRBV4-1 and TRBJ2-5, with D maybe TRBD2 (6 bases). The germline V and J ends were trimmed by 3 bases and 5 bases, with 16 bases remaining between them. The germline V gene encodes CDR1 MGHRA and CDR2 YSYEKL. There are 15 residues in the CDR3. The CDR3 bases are TGCGCCAGCAGCCAGGGCGGGACTCCTATGGAGACCCAGTACTTC. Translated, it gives CASSQGGTPMETQYF.

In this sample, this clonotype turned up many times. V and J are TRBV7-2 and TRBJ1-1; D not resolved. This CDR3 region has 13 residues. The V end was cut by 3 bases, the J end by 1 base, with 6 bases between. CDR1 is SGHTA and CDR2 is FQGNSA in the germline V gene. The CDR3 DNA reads TGTGCCAGCAGCTTCAAAGGGAACACTGAAGCTTTCTTT. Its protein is CASSFKGNTEAFF.

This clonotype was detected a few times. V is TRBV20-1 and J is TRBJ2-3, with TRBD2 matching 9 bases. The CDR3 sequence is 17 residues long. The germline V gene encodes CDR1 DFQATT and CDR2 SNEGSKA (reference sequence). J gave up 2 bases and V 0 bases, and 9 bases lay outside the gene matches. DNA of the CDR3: TGCAGTGCTAGAGACCTCGAGCTAGCGGGGCCCACAGATACGCAGTATTTT. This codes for CSARDLELAGPTDTQYF.

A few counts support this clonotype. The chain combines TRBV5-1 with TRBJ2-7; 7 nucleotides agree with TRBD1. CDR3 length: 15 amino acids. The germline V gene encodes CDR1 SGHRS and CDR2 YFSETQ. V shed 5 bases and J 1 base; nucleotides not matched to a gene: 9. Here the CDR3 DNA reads TGCGCCAGCAGGGCCGACAGGGTAGGGTCCTACGAGCAGTACTTC. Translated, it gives CASRADRVGSYEQYF.

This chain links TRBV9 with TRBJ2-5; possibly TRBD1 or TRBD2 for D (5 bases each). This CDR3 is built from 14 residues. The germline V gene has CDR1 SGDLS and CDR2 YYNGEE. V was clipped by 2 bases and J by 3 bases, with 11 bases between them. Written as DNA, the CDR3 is TGTGCCAGCAGCGTGGGGGATGCCAAAGAGACCCAGTACTTC. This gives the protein CASSVGDAKETQYF.

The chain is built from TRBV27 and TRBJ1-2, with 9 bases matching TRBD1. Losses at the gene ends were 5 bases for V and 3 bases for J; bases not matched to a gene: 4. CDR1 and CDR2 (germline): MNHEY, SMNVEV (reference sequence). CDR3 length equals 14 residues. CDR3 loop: CASSPRQGDYGYTF. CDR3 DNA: TGTGCCAGCAGTCCTAGACAGGGGGACTATGGCTACACCTTC.

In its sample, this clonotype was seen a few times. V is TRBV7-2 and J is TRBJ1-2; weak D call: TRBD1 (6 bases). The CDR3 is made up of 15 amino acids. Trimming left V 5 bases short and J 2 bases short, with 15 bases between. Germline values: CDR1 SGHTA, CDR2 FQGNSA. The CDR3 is CASSRRTELNYGYTF. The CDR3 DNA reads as TGTGCCAGCAGCCGCCGGACAGAATTAAACTATGGCTACACCTTC.

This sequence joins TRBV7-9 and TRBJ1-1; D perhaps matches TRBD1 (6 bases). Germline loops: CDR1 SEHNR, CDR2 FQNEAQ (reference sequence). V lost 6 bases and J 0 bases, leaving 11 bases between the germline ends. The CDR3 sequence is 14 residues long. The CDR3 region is CASRPGALNTEAFF. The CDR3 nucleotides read TGTGCCAGCAGGCCGGGGGCGTTGAACACTGAAGCTTTCTTT.

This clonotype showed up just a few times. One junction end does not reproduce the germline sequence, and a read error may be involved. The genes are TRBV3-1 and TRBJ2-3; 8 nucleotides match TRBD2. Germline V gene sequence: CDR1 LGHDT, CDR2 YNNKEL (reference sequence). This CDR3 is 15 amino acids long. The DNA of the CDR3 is TGTGCCAGCAGCCAGACAAGGACTAGCAGAGATACGCAGTATTTT. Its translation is CASSQTRTSRDTQYF.

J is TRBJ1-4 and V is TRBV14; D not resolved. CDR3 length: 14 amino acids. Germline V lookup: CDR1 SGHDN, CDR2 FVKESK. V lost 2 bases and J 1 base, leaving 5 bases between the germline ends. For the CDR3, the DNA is TGTGCCAGCAGCCAACACCAAACTAATGAAAAACTGTTTTTT. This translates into CASSQHQTNEKLFF.

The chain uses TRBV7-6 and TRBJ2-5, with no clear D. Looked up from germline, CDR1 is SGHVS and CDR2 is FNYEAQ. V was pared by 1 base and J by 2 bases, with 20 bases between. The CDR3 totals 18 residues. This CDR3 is CASSLVYGGQTKQETQYF. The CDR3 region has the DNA TGTGCCAGCAGCTTAGTCTACGGTGGCCAAACCAAGCAAGAGACCCAGTACTTC.

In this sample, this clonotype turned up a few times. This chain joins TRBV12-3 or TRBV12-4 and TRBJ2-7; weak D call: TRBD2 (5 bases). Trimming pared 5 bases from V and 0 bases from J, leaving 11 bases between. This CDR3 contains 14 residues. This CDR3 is CASSNRGISYEQYF. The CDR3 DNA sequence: TGTGCCAGCAGTAACCGAGGGATCTCCTACGAGCAGTACTTC.

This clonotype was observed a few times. The chain's CDR3 is CASSQGTGASQPQHF. The DNA of the CDR3 is TGTGCCAGCAGCCAGGGGACAGGGGCAAGTCAGCCCCAGCATTTT. The V call is TRBV3-1, the J call TRBJ1-5; 10 nucleotides match TRBD1. CDR3 length equals 15 residues. Germline assignment: CDR1 LGHDT and CDR2 YNNKEL (reference sequence). With 3 bases clipped from V and 6 bases from J, the junction kept 5 bases outside the gene matches.

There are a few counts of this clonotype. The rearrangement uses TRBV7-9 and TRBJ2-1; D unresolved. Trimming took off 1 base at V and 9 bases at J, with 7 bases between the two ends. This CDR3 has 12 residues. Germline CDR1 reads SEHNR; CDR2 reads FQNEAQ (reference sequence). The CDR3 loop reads CASSLGRSEQFF. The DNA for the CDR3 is TGTGCCAGCAGCTTAGGCCGATCTGAGCAGTTCTTC.

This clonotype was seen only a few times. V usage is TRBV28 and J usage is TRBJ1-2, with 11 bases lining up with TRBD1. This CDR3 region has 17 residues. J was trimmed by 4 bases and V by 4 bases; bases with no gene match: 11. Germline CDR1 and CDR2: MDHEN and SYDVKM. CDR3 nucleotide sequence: TGTGCCAGCAGTTCCGGACAGGGGGCGCAGGGTATCTATGGCTACACCTTC. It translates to CASSSGQGAQGIYGYTF.

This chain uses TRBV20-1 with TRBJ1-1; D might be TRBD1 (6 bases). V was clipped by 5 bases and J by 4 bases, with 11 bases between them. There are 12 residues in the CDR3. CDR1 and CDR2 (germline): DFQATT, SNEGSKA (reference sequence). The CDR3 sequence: CSACKDSTEAFF. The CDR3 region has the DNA TGCAGTGCTTGTAAGGACAGCACTGAAGCTTTCTTT.

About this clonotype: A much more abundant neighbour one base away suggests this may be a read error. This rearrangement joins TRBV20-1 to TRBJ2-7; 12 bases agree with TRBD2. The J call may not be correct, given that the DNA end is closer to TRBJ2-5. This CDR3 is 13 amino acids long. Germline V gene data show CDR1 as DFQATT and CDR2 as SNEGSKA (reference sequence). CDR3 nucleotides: TGCGGTGCTAGGACTAGCGGGGCAGAGACCCAGTACTTC. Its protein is CGARTSGAETQYF.

CDR3 coding DNA: TGCGCCAGCAGCCAAGAAGTCCCAAGCACAGATACGCAGTATTTT. As protein: CASSQEVPSTDTQYF. The chain employs TRBV4-1 and TRBJ2-3; the D is unclear. Germline V gene data show CDR1 as MGHRA and CDR2 as YSYEKL. This CDR3 region has 15 residues. V gave up 0 bases and J gave up 0 bases, with 7 bases separating them.

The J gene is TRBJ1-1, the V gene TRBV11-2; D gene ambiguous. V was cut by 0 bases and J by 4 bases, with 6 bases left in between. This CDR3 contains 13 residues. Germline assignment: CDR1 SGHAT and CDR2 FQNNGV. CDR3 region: CASSLEDRTEAFF. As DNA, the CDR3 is TGTGCCAGCAGCTTAGAGGATCGCACTGAAGCTTTCTTT. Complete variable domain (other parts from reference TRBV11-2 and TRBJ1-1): EAGVAQSPRYKIIEKRQSVAFWCNPISGHATLYWYQQILGQGPKLLIQFQNNGVVDDSQLPKDRFSAERLKGVDSTLKIQPAKLEDSAVYLCASSLEDRTEAFFGQGTRLTVV.

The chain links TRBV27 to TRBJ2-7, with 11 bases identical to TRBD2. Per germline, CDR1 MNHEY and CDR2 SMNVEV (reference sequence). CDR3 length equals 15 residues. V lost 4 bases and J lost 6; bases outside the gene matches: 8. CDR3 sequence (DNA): TGTGCCAGCAGTTCCATAGCGGGAGGGCCTCTCGAGCAGTACTTC. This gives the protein CASSSIAGGPLEQYF.

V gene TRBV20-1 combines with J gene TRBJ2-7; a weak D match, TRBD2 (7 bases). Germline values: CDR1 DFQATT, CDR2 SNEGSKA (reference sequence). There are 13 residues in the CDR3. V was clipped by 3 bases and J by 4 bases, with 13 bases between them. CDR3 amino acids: CSASAGARYEQYF. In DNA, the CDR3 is TGCAGTGCTAGTGCGGGGGCGCGATACGAGCAGTACTTC.

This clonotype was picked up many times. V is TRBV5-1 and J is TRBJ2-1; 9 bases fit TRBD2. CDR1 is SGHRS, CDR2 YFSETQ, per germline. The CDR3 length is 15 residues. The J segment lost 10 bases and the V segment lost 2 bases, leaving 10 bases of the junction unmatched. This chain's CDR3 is CASSLNVAGAGEQFF. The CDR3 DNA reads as TGCGCCAGCAGCTTAAATGTAGCGGGGGCGGGGGAGCAGTTCTTC.

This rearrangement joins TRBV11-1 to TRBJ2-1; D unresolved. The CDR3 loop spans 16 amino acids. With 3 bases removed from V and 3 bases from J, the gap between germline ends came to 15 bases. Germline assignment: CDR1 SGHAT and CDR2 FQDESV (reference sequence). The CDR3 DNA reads TGTGCCAGCAGCTTTCTCTCTGACGGTCTCTACAATGAGCAGTTCTTC. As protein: CASSFLSDGLYNEQFF. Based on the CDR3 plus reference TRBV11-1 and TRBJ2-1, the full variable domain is EAEVAQSPRYKITEKSQAVAFWCDPISGHATLYWYRQILGQGPELLVQFQDESVVDDSQLPKDRFSAERLKGVDSTLKIQPAELGDSAMYLCASSFLSDGLYNEQFFGPGTRLTVL.